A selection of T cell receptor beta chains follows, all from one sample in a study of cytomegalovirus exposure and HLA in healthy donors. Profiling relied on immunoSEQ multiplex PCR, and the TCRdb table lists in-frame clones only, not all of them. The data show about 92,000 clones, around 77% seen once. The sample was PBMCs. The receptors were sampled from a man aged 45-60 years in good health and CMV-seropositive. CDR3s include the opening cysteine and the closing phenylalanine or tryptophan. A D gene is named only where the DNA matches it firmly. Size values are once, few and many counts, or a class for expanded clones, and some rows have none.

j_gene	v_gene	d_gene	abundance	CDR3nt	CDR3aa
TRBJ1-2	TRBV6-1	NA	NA	TGTGCCAGCAGTGAACGCCGGAGCTATGGCTACACCTTC	CASSERRSYGYTF
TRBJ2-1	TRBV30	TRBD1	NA	TGTGCCTGGGGAACAGGGGGAGGTGAGCAGTTCTTC	CAWGTGGGEQFF
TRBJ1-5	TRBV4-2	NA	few	TGTGCCAGCAGCCAAGGGACTGAAGATCAGCCCCAGCATTTT	CASSQGTEDQPQHF
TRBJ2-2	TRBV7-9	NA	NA	TGTGCCAGCAGCGCGGGTTGGGCCGGGGAGCTGTTTTTT	CASSAGWAGELFF
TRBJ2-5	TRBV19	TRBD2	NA	TGTGCCAGTAGTATCGGGGGGAATCGGGAGACCCAGTACTTC	CASSIGGNRETQYF
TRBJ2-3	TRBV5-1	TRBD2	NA	TGCGCCAGCAGCTTACAAAAACCCGGGACTAGCGGCACAGATACGCAGTATTTT	CASSLQKPGTSGTDTQYF
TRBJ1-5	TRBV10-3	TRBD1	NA	TGTGCCATCAGTCCGACAGGGCAAAGCAATCAGCCCCAGCATTTT	CAISPTGQSNQPQHF
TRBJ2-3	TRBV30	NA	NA	TGTGCCTGGAGTCCAGGGTGGACGAACCCTAGCACAGATACGCAGTATTTT	CAWSPGWTNPSTDTQYF
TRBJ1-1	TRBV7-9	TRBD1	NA	TGTGCCAGCAGCCTGGCCGGGGGACAGGGGGCTTTCTTT	CASSLAGGQGAFF
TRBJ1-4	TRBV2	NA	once	TGTGCCAGCAGTGTAGACAGCCCCGCGGCTAATGAAAAACTGTTTTTT	CASSVDSPAANEKLFF
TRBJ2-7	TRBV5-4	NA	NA	TGTGCCAGCAGCTTGGAGACTGCCTCCTACGAGCAGTACTTC	CASSLETASYEQYF
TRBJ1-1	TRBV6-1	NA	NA	TGTGCCAGCAGTGAAGCGAGCCGCCGACAGACGGAAGCTTTCTTT	CASSEASRRQTEAFF
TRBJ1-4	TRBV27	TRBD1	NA	TGTGCCAGCGTGTCTTATCCCCCCGATAATCGCCGGGACAGGGTAATGAAAAAACTGTTTTTT	CASVSYPPDNRRDRVMKKLFF
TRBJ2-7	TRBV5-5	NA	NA	TGTGCCAGCAGCTTGGCGCAGGGAATTTACGAGCAGTACTTC	CASSLAQGIYEQYF
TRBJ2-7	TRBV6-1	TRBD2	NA	TGTGCCAGCATCTCGGGCGGGGGGGCATTTGAGCAGTACTTC	CASISGGGAFEQYF
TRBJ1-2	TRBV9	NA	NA	TGTGCCAGCACTTCAACGGAGAACTATGGCTACACCTTC	CASTSTENYGYTF
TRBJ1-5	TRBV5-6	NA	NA	TGTGCCAGCAGCTCAAGGGGTTCATTTAGCAATCAGCCCCAGAATTTT	CASSSRGSFSNQPQNF
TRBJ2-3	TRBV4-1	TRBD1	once	TGCGCCAGCAGCCAAACAGGGGGGTCTAGCACAGATACGCAGTATTTT	CASSQTGGSSTDTQYF
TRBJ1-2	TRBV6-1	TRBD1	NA	TGTGCCAGCGGGCAGAAACAGGGGGCCTATGGCTACACCTTC	CASGQKQGAYGYTF
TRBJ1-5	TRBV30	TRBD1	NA	TGTGCCTGGAGTTCCCAGGGGGTCCAGCATTTT	CAWSSQGVQHF
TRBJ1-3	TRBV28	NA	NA	TGTGCCAGCAACTGGCAGGGTTCTGGAAACACCATATATTTT	CASNWQGSGNTIYF